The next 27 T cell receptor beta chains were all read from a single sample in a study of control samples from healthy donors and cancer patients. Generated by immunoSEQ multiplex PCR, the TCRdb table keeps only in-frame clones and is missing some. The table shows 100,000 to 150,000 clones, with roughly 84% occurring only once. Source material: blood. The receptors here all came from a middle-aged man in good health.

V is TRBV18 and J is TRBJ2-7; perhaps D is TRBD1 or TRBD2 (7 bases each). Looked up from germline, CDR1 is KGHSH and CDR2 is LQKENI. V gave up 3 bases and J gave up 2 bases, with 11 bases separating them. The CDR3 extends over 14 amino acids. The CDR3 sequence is CASSPPGGAYEQYF. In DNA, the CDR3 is TGTGCCAGCTCACCCCCAGGGGGGGCCTACGAGCAGTACTTC.

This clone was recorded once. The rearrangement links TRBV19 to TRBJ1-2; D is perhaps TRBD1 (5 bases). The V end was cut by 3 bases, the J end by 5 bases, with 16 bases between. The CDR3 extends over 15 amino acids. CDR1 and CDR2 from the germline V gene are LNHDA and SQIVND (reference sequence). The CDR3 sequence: CASSMNSGTAYGYTF. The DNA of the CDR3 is TGTGCCAGTAGTATGAATAGTGGGACGGCATATGGCTACACCTTC. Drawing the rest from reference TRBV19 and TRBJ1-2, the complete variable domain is DGGITQSPKYLFRKEGQNVTLSCEQNLNHDAMYWYRQDPGQGLRLIYYSQIVNDFQKGDIAEGYSVSREKKESFPLTVTSAQKNPTAFYLCASSMNSGTAYGYTFGSGTRLTVV.

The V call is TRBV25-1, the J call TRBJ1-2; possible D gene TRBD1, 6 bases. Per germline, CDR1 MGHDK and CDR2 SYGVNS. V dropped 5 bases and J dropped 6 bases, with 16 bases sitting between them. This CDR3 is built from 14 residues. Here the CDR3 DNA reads TGTGCCAGCAGTTCAAAGGGGGGGGCGAATGGCTACACCTTC. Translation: CASSSKGGANGYTF.

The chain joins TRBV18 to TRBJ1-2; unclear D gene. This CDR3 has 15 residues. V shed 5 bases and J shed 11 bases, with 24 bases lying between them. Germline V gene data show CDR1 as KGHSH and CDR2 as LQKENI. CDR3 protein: CASSVGQQANLFYTF. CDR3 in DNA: TGTGCCAGCTCAGTCGGCCAGCAGGCTAACCTCTTTTACACCTTC.

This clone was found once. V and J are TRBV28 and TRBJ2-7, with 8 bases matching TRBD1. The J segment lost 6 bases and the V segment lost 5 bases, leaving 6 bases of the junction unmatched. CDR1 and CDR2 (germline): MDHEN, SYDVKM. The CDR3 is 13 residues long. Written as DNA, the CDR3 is TGTGCCAGCAGTCAAGGACAGGGCCGCGAGCAGTACTTC. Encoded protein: CASSQGQGREQYF.

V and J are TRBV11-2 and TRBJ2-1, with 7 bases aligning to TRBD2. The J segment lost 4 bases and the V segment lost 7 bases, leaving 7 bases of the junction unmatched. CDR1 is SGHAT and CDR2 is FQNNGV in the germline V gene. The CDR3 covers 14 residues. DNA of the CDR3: TGTGCCAGCACCACGAGGGACTATTACAATGAGCAGTTCTTC. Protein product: CASTTRDYYNEQFF.

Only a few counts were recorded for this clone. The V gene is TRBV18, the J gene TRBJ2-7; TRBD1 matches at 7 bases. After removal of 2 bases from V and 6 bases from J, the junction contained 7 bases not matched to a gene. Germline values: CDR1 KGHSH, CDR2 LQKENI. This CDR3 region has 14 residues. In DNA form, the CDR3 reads TGTGCCAGCTCACCAGAGGACAGGAGGACCGAGCAGTACTTC. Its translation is CASSPEDRRTEQYF.

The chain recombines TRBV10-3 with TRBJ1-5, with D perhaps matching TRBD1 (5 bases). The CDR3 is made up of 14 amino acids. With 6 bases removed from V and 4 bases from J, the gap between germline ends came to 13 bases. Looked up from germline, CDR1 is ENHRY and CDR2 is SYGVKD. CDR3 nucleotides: TGTGCCATCAGCATTACAGGTGGAAATCAGCCCCAGCATTTT. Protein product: CAISITGGNQPQHF.

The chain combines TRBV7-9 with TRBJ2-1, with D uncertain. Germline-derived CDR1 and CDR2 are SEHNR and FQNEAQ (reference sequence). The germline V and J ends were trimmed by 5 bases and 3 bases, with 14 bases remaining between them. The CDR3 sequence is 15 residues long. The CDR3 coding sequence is TGTGCCAGCAGCCGCGCAGTTGCCATCTACAATGAGCAGTTCTTC. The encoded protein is CASSRAVAIYNEQFF.

The CDR3 sequence is CAISSQGNYGYTF. The CDR3 coding sequence is TGTGCCATCAGCTCACAGGGGAACTATGGCTACACCTTC. The J gene is TRBJ1-2, the V gene TRBV10-3; 7 nucleotides line up with TRBD1. The V and J ends lost 6 bases and 2 bases, in that order; junction bases with no gene match: 3. This CDR3 is built from 13 residues. Germline V CDR1 and CDR2: ENHRY, SYGVKD.

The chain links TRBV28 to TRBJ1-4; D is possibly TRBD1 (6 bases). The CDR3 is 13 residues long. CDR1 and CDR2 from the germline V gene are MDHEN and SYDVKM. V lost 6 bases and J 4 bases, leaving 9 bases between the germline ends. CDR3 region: CASRIQGNEKLFF. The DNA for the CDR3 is TGTGCCAGCAGGATACAGGGTAATGAAAAACTGTTTTTT.

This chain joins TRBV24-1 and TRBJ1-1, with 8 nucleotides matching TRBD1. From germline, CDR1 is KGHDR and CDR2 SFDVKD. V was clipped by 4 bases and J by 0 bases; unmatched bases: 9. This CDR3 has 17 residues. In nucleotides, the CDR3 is TGTGCCACCAGTGAGAACAGGGACAGGCTCGTGAACACTGAAGCTTTCTTT. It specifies CATSENRDRLVNTEAFF.

The DNA of the CDR3 is TGCGCCAGCAGCCAAGGGGACAGCGCCTTCATGAACACTGAAGCTTTCTTT. Amino acids: CASSQGDSAFMNTEAFF. The chain couples TRBV5-1 to TRBJ1-1; 7 nucleotides line up with TRBD1. The germline V gene has CDR1 SGHRS and CDR2 YFSETQ. CDR3 length: 17 amino acids. Unmatched junction bases numbered 12, after V lost 4 bases and J lost 0 bases.

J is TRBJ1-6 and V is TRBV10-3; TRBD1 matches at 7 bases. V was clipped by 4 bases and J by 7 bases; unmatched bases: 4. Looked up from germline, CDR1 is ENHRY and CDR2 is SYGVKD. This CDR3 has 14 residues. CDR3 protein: CAISGRDSNSPLHF. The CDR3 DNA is TGTGCCATCAGTGGAAGGGACAGCAATTCACCCCTCCACTTT.

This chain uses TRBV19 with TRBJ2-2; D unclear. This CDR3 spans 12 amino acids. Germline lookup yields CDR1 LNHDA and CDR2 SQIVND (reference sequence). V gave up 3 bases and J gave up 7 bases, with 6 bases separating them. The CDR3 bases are TGTGCCAGTAGTATCGGGCGCGGGGAGCTGTTTTTT. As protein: CASSIGRGELFF.

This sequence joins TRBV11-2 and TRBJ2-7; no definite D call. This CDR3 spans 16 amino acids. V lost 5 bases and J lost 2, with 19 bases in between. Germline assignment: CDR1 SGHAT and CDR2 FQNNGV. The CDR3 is CASSGVRSPDPYEQYF. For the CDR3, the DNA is TGTGCCAGCAGCGGCGTGCGAAGCCCAGACCCCTACGAGCAGTACTTC.

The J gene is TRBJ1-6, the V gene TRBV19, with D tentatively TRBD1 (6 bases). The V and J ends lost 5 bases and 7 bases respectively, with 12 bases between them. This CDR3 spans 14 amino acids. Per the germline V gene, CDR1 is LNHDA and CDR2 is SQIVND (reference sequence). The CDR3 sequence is CASSPDSLNSPLHF. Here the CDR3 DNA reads TGTGCCAGTAGTCCGGACAGTCTCAATTCACCCCTCCACTTT.

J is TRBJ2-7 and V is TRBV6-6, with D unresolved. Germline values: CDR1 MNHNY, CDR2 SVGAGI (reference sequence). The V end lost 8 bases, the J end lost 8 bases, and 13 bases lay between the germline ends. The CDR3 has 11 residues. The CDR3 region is CASSMGHKQYF. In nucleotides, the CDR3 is TGTGCCAGCTCCATGGGTCACAAGCAGTACTTC.

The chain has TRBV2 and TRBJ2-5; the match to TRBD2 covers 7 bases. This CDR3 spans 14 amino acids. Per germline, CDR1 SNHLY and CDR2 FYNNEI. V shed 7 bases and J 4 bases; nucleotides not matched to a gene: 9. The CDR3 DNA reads TGTGCCAGCAAAGACGAAGGGGAGGGAGAGACCCAGTACTTC. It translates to CASKDEGEGETQYF.

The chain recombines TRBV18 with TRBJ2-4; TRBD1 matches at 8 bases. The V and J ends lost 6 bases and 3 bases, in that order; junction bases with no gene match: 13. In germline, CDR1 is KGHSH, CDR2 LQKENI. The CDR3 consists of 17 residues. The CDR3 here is CASSRSTGEKGKNIQYF. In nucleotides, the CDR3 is TGTGCCAGCTCCCGATCGACAGGGGAAAAAGGCAAAAACATTCAGTACTTC.

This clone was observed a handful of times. In nucleotides, the CDR3 is TGCGCCAGCAGCACAGCTAGCGGGGGGGAATATACGCAGTATTTT. Amino acid sequence: CASSTASGGEYTQYF. This sequence joins TRBV5-1 and TRBJ2-3, with 12 bases identical to TRBD2. This CDR3 region has 15 residues. CDR1 and CDR2 from the germline V gene are SGHRS and YFSETQ. Unmatched junction bases numbered 7, after V lost 4 bases and J lost 7 bases.

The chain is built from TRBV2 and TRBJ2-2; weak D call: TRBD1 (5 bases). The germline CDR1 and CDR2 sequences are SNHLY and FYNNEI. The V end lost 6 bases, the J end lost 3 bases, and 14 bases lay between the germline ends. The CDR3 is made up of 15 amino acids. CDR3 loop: CASRDSRLDTGELFF. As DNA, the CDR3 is TGTGCCAGCAGAGACAGCCGGTTGGACACCGGGGAGCTGTTTTTT.

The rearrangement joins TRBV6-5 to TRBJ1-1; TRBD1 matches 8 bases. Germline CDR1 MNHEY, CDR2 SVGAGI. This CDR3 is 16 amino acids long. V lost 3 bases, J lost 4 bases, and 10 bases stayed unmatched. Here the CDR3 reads CASSYALQGVGTEAFF. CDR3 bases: TGTGCCAGCAGTTATGCCCTACAGGGGGTTGGCACTGAAGCTTTCTTT.

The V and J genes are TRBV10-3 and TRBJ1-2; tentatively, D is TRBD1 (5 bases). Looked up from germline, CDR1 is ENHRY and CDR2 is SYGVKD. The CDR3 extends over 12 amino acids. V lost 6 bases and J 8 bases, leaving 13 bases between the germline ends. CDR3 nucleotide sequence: TGTGCCATCAGCCTCGGGACGCCGGGCTACACCTTC. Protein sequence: CAISLGTPGYTF.

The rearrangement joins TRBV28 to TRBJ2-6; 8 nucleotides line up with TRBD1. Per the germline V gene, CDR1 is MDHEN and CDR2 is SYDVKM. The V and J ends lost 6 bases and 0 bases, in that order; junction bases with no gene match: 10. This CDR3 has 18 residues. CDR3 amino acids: CASSTVRTGGSGANVLTF. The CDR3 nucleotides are TGTGCCAGCAGCACCGTTAGAACAGGGGGCTCTGGGGCCAACGTCCTGACTTTC. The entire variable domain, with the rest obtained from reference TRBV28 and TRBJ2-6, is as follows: DVKVTQSSRYLVKRTGEKVFLECVQDMDHENMFWYRQDPGLGLRLIYFSYDVKMKEKGDIPEGYSVSREKKERFSLILESASTNQTSMYLCASSTVRTGGSGANVLTFGAGSRLTVL.

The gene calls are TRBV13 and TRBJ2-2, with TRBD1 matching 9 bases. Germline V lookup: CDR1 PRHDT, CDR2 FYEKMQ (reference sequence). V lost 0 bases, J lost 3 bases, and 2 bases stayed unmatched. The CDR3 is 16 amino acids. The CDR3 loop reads CASSLGRDRDTGELFF. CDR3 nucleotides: TGTGCCAGCAGCTTAGGCCGGGACAGGGACACCGGGGAGCTGTTTTTT. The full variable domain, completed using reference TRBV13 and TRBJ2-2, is AAGVIQSPRHLIKEKRETATLKCYPIPRHDTVYWYQQGPGQDPQFLISFYEKMQSDKGSIPDRFSAQQFSDYHSELNMSSLELGDSALYFCASSLGRDRDTGELFFGEGSRLTVL.

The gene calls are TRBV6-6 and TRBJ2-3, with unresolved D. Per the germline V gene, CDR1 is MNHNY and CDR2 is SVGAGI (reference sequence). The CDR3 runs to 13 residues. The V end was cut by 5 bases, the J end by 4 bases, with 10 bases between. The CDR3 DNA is TGTGCCAGCAGTCGACCACTTTCAGATACGCAGTATTTT. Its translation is CASSRPLSDTQYF.